These 2 T cell receptor beta chains were all obtained from the same sample, sequenced in a study of follicular helper T cells after annual influenza vaccination. Produced via immunoSEQ multiplex PCR; TCRdb's table is partial and in-frame only. The data show several thousand clones, with 75% to 85% seen just once and around 1% held by the top ten. Stated time point: 2014-2015 season, pre-vaccination. The specimen was CXCR5+ CD38- circulating T follicular helper cells from blood, collected on the day of influenza vaccination. Subset given: circulating Tfh, non-naive CD4+CXCR5+PD-1+ (ICOS+CD38+ or ICOS-CD38-). The receptors were gathered from an adult who received the influenza vaccine.

The chain combines TRBV6-5 with TRBJ1-5, with D tentatively TRBD1 (6 bases). Germline lookup yields CDR1 MNHEY and CDR2 SVGAGI. Trimming took 6 bases from V and 5 from J, leaving 8 bases between them. This CDR3 contains 12 residues. CDR3 loop: CASSTGHQPQHF. CDR3 sequence (DNA): TGTGCCAGCAGCACAGGGCATCAGCCCCAGCATTTT.

This rearrangement joins TRBV9 to TRBJ2-7; 7 bases map to TRBD2. J gave up 6 bases and V 4 bases, and 19 bases lay outside the gene matches. Germline loops: CDR1 SGDLS, CDR2 YYNGEE. The CDR3 has 17 residues. This CDR3 reads CASSPSSLRGSALEQYF. For the CDR3, the DNA is TGTGCCAGCAGCCCTTCATCCCTGCGGGGGTCCGCCCTCGAGCAGTACTTC.